A selection of T cell receptor beta chains follows, all from one sample in a study of beta chain features in type 1 diabetes. Only in-frame clones appear in the TCRdb table, and some are missing; sequencing was by immunoSEQ multiplex PCR. The repertoire consists of 300,000 to 350,000 clones, with around 8.5% occurring once and the leading ten covering 1%. Sequenced input: central memory CD4+ T cells from blood. The receptor source for this set is a man under 40 with type 1 diabetes. Each CDR3 is given with its conserved first and last residue. D genes are given only for firm matches. Not every row has a clone size; where given, it reads once, few, many or a size class.

j_gene | v_gene | abundance | d_gene | CDR3nt | CDR3aa
TRBJ1-4 | TRBV7-2 | NA | NA | TGTGCCAGCAGCTCGGACAGACACCCAACTAATGAAAAACTGTTTTTT | CASSSDRHPTNEKLFF
TRBJ2-3 | TRBV6-5 | few | TRBD1 | TGTGCCAGCAGTTACGGGACAGGGAGCACAGATACGCAGTATTTT | CASSYGTGSTDTQYF
TRBJ2-7 | TRBV6-6 | many | TRBD1 | TGTGCCAGCTGGGCCGGGACAGACTCCTACGAGCAGTACTTC | CASWAGTDSYEQYF
TRBJ2-5 | TRBV11-2 | NA | NA | TGTGCCAGCAGCTTTACCAGGGTGGCGAATTTAGAGACCCAGTACTTC | CASSFTRVANLETQYF
TRBJ1-2 | TRBV30 | few | NA | TGTGCCTGGACGAATAACCTTGACTATGGCTACACCTTC | CAWTNNLDYGYTF
TRBJ2-3 | TRBV5-1 | few | NA | TGCGCCAGCAGTCTTCCGTACGCTCTTAGCACAGATACGCAGTATTTT | CASSLPYALSTDTQYF
TRBJ1-1 | TRBV7-9 | many | NA | TGTGCCAGCAGCCCCACAGGGTCGAACACTGAAGCTTTCTTT | CASSPTGSNTEAFF
TRBJ1-5 | TRBV6-1 | NA | NA | TGTGCCAGCAGTGAAGCCGAGATAGAGCTCCATTTT | CASSEAEIELHF
TRBJ2-3 | TRBV2 | NA | TRBD2 | TGTGCCAGCAGGCTTACTAGCGGAGCAGATACGCAGTATTTT | CASRLTSGADTQYF
TRBJ1-3 | TRBV7-2 | NA | NA | TGTGCCAGCAGCCGTGACACGGCAGCGGGAAACACCATATATTTT | CASSRDTAAGNTIYF
TRBJ2-7 | TRBV28 | NA | TRBD1 | TGTGCCAGCAGTTTCGGGACAGCCTACGAGCAGTACTTC | CASSFGTAYEQYF
TRBJ2-3 | TRBV28 | few | TRBD1 | TGTGCCGTTCGGACAGGGGAAACCACAGATACGCAGTATTTT | CAVRTGETTDTQYF
TRBJ1-5 | TRBV2 | few | TRBD1 | TGTGCCAGCAGCCTGGACAGGGGGAAAAATCAGCCCCAGCATTTT | CASSLDRGKNQPQHF
TRBJ2-1 | TRBV18 | NA | NA | TGTGCCAGCTCACCAGGGCTCTACAATGAGCAGTTCTTC | CASSPGLYNEQFF
TRBJ2-5 | TRBV29-1 | few | NA | TGCAGCGCCCAGACGGGGGGCCAGGAGACCCAGTACTTC | CSAQTGGQETQYF
TRBJ2-1 | TRBV7-2 | few | NA | TGTGCCAGCAGCTTAGAGATGTATGAGCAGTTCTTC | CASSLEMYEQFF
TRBJ1-6 | TRBV4-3 | few | TRBD1 | TGCGCCAGCAGCCGAGTGGACAGGAATAATTCACCCCTCCACTTT | CASSRVDRNNSPLHF
TRBJ1-4 | TRBV7-2 | many | NA | TGTGCCAGCAGCTTTGACTCAACTAATGAAAAACTGTTTTTT | CASSFDSTNEKLFF
TRBJ1-5 | TRBV6-5 | few | NA | TGTGCCAGCAGCCCTCAGGGGTTTGGTCAGCCCCAGCATTTT | CASSPQGFGQPQHF
TRBJ2-6 | TRBV10-3 | NA | NA | TGTGCCATTCCCAGCGAGGCAGCTGGGGCCAACGTCCTGACTTTC | CAIPSEAAGANVLTF
TRBJ1-5 | TRBV12-2 | few | NA | TGTGCAAGTCGCTCAAGGCCAGGGGGGGGCAATCAGCCCCAGCATTTT | CASRSRPGGGNQPQHF
TRBJ2-7 | TRBV11-3 | once | TRBD1 | TGTGCCAGCAGCTTAGGGACAGGCCCAGACTACGAGCAGTACTTC | CASSLGTGPDYEQYF
TRBJ2-7 | TRBV25-1 | NA | NA | TGTGCCAGCAGAAACCTACAGGGATCCCCGAACTACGAGCAGTACTTC | CASRNLQGSPNYEQYF
TRBJ1-2 | TRBV10-3 | few | NA | TGTGCCATCAGTGAACCAGGGGACCGGTATGGCTACACCTTC | CAISEPGDRYGYTF
TRBJ2-5 | TRBV11-2 | few | NA | TGTGCCAGCAGCTTAGATCTCGGGGGCAGGGAGACCCAGTACTTC | CASSLDLGGRETQYF
TRBJ1-1 | TRBV7-9 | few | TRBD1 | TGTGCCAGCAGCTTTCGACAGGGGCAGTCTACTGAAGCTTTCTTT | CASSFRQGQSTEAFF
TRBJ2-7 | TRBV11-2 | NA | NA | TGTGCCAGCAGCTTACACTCCTACGAGCAGTACTTC | CASSLHSYEQYF
TRBJ1-6 | TRBV5-1 | few | TRBD1 | TGCGCCAGCGGAACAGGGGGTGGAAATTCACCCCTCCACTTT | CASGTGGGNSPLHF
TRBJ2-1 | TRBV7-2 | many | NA | TGTGCCAGCAGCCTATACAGCTCTACTCCGTTCTTC | CASSLYSSTPFF
TRBJ2-5 | TRBV11-3 | few | NA | TGTGCCAGCAGCTTAATGGGTAACCAGTACTTC | CASSLMGNQYF
TRBJ1-2 | TRBV5-6 | NA | TRBD1 | TGTGCCAGCAGCCCGACAGGGGCCAACTATGGCTACACCTTC | CASSPTGANYGYTF
TRBJ1-6 | TRBV7-8 | NA | TRBD1 | TGTGCCAGCAGCACCGCCGGGACAGGGGATAATTCACCCCTCCACTTT | CASSTAGTGDNSPLHF
TRBJ2-5 | TRBV27 | NA | NA | TGTGCCAGCAGTTCAAATGAAGAGACCCAGTACTTC | CASSSNEETQYF
TRBJ2-5 | TRBV5-1 | NA | NA | TGCGCCAGCACCCGGACTAATTACCAAGAGACCCAGTACTTC | CASTRTNYQETQYF
TRBJ2-5 | TRBV7-6 | few | NA | TGTGCCAGCAGCCCAGGGCAGGGGCTACAAGAGACCCAGTACTTC | CASSPGQGLQETQYF
TRBJ2-2 | TRBV7-8 | NA | TRBD1 | TGTGCCAGCAGCTTAGGAAAGGCTCGGACAGGGAACACCGGGGAGCTGTTTTTT | CASSLGKARTGNTGELFF
TRBJ2-5 | TRBV7-7 | NA | TRBD1 | TGTGCTAGCAGCTTAGAGGGACAGACTGGGTCCCGCGGGACCCAGTACTTC | CASSLEGQTGSRGTQYF
TRBJ1-3 | TRBV7-7 | few | NA | TGTGCTAGCAGCCCCCGAGGATCGAACACCATATATTTT | CASSPRGSNTIYF
TRBJ2-3 | TRBV11-2 | NA | TRBD2 | TGTGCCAGCAGCTTTCTAGCGGGGGGAGGAGATACGCAGTATTTT | CASSFLAGGGDTQYF
TRBJ2-5 | TRBV27 | few | TRBD2 | TGTGCCAGCAGTCCAACACGACTAGCGGGAGCGAGAAAAGAGACCCAGTACTTC | CASSPTRLAGARKETQYF
TRBJ2-7 | TRBV11-2 | few | TRBD1 | TGTGCCAGCAGCTCTGGACAGGGGGCATCCTACGAGCAGTACTTC | CASSSGQGASYEQYF
TRBJ2-1 | TRBV29-1 | few | TRBD1 | TGCAGCGTCGCCTACGATATAACAGGGGATGAGCAGTTCTTC | CSVAYDITGDEQFF
TRBJ1-5 | TRBV21-1 | few | NA | TGTGCCACCCCCCCCTCAGCGGACAATCAGCCCCAGCATTTT | CATPPSADNQPQHF
TRBJ2-7 | TRBV27 | many | NA | TGTGCCAGCACCGGAAGAGAGAGCTACGAGCAGTACTTC | CASTGRESYEQYF
TRBJ2-4 | TRBV7-2 | few | TRBD1 | TGTGCCAGCAGCTTCGAAGGGACAGACCTAGCCAAAAACATTCAGTACTTC | CASSFEGTDLAKNIQYF
TRBJ1-1 | TRBV5-4 | NA | TRBD1 | TGTGCCAGCAGCTTGCAGGGGGCAACCACTCTTGGGGCTTTCTTT | CASSLQGATTLGAFF
TRBJ2-5 | TRBV5-1 | few | NA | TGCGCCAGCAGCCTAGGGGTGGAGGGCCAAGAGACCCAGTACTTC | CASSLGVEGQETQYF